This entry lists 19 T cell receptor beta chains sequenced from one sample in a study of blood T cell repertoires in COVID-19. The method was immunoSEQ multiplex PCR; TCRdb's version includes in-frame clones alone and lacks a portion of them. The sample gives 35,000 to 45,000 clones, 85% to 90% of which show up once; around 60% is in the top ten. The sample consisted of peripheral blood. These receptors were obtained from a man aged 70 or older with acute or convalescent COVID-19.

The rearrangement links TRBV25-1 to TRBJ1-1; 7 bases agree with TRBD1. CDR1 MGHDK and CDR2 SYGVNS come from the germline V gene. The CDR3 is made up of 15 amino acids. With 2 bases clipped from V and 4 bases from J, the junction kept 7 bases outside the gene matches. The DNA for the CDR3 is TGTGCCAGCAGTGAACCCTACAGGGGTGGCACTGAAGCTTTCTTT. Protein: CASSEPYRGGTEAFF. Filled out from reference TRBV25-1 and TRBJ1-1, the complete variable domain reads EADIYQTPRYLVIGTGKKITLECSQTMGHDKMYWYQQDPGMELHLIHYSYGVNSTEKGDLSSESTVSRIRTEHFPLTLESARPSHTSQYLCASSEPYRGGTEAFFGQGTRLTVV.

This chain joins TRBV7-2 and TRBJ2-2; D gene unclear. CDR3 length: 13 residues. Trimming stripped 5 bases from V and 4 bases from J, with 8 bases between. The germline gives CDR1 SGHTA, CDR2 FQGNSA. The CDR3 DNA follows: TGTGCCAGCAGCCCCTACCGCACCGGGGAGCTGTTTTTT. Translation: CASSPYRTGELFF.

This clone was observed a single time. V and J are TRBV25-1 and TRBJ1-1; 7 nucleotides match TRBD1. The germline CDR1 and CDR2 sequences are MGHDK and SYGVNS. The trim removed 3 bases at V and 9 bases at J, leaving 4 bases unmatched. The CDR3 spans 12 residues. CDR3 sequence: CASSDGTEKAFF. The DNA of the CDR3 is TGTGCCAGCAGTGATGGGACAGAGAAAGCTTTCTTT.

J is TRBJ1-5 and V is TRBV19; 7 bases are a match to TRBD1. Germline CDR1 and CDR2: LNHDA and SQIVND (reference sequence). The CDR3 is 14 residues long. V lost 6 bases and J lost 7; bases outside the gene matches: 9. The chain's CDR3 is CASREGGRRQPQHF. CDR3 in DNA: TGTGCCAGTAGAGAAGGGGGCAGACGGCAGCCCCAGCATTTT.

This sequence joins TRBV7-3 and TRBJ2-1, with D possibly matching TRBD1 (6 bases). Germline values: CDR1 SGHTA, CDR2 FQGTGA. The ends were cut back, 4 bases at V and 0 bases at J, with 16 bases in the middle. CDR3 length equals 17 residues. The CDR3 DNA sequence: TGTGCCAGCAGCTCTTTAGGACAGACGAGCTCCTACAATGAGCAGTTCTTC. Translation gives CASSSLGQTSSYNEQFF.

The CDR3 DNA is TGCACCGCCACTCCTGATTCACCCCTCCACTTT. It codes for CTATPDSPLHF. V usage is TRBV20-1 and J usage is TRBJ1-6; D gene uncertain. This CDR3 has 11 residues. CDR1 DFQATT and CDR2 SNEGSKA come from the germline V gene (reference sequence).

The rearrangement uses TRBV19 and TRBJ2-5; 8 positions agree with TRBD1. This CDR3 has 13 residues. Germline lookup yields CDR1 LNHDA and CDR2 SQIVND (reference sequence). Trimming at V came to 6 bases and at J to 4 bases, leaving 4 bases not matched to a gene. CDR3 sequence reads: CASSNQGAETQYF. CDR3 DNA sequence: TGTGCCAGTAGCAATCAGGGGGCAGAGACCCAGTACTTC.

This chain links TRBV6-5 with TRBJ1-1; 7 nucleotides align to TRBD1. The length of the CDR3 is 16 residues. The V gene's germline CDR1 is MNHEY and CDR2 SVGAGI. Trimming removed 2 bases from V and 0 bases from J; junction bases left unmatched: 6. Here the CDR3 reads CASSYDRQGLNTEAFF. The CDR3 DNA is TGTGCCAGCAGTTACGACCGACAGGGATTGAACACTGAAGCTTTCTTT.

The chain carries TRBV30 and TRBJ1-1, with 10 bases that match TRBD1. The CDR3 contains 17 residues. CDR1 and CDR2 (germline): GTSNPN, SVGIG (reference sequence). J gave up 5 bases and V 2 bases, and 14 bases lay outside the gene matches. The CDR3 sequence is CAWSPSGTGVVGTEAFF. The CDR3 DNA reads TGTGCCTGGAGTCCCTCCGGGACAGGGGTGGTGGGGACTGAAGCTTTCTTT. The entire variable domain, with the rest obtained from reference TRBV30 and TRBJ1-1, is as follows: SQTIHQWPATLVQPVGSPLSLECTVEGTSNPNLYWYRQAAGRGLQLLFYSVGIGQISSEVPQNLSASRPQDRQFILSSKKLLLSDSGFYLCAWSPSGTGVVGTEAFFGQGTRLTVV.

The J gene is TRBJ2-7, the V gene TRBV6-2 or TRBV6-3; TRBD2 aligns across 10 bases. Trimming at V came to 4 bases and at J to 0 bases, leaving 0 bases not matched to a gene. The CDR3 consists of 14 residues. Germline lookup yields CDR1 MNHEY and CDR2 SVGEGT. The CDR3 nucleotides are TGTGCCAGCAGTTCTAGCGGGGGCTCCTACGAGCAGTACTTC. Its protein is CASSSSGGSYEQYF.

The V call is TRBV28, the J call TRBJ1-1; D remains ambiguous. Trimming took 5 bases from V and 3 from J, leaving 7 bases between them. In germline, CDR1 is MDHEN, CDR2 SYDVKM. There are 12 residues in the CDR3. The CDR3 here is CASSLVDTEAFF. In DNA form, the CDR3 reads TGTGCCAGCAGTCTTGTTGACACTGAAGCTTTCTTT.

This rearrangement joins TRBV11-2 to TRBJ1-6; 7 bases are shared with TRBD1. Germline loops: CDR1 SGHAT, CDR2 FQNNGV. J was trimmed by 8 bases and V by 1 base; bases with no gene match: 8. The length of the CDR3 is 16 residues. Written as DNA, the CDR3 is TGTGCCAGCAGCTTAGGGGTGGGACAGCCTTATTCACCCCTCCACTTT. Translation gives CASSLGVGQPYSPLHF.

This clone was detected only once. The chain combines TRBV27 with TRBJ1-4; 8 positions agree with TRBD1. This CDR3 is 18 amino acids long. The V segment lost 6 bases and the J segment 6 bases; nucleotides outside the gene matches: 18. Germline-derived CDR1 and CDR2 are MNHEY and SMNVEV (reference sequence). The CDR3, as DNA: TGTGCCAGCAGACCCCTCGGGATGGGGGCAGGGGGCGATGAAAAACTGTTTTTT. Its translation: CASRPLGMGAGGDEKLFF.

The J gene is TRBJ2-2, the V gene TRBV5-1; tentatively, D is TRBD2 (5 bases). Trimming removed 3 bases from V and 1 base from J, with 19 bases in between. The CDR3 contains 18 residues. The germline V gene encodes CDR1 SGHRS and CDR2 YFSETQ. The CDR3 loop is CASSSTSAGGGNTGELFF. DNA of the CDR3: TGCGCCAGCAGCTCAACCTCCGCAGGTGGAGGGAACACCGGGGAGCTGTTTTTT.

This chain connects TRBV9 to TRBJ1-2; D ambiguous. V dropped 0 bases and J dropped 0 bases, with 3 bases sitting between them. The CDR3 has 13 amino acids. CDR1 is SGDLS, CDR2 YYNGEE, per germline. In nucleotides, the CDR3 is TGTGCCAGCAGCGTAGTCGCTAACTATGGCTACACCTTC. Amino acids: CASSVVANYGYTF.

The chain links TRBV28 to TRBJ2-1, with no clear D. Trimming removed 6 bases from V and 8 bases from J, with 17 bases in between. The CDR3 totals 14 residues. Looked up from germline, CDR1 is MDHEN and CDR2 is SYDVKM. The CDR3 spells CASSFGPDIDEQFF. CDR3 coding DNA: TGTGCCAGCAGCTTTGGGCCCGATATCGATGAGCAGTTCTTC.

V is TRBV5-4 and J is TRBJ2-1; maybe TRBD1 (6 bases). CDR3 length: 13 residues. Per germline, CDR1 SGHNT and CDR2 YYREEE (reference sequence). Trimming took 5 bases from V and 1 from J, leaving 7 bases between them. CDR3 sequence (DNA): TGTGCCAGCAGACAGGGATCCTACAATGAGCAGTTCTTC. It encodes CASRQGSYNEQFF.

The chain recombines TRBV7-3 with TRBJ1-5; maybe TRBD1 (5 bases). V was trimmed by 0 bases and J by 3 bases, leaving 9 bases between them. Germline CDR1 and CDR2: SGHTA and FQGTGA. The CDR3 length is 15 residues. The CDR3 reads CASSLTGGNNQPQHF. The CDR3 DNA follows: TGTGCCAGCAGCTTAACGGGGGGAAACAATCAGCCCCAGCATTTT.

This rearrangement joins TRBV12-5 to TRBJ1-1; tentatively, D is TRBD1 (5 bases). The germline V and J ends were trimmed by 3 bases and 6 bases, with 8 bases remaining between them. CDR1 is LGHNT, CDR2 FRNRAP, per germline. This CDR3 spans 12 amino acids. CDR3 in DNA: TGTGCTAGTGGTTTCCCCAGGGCTGAAGCTTTCTTT. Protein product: CASGFPRAEAFF. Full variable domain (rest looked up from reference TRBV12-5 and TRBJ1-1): DARVTQTPRHKVTEMGQEVTMRCQPILGHNTVFWYRQTMMQGLELLAYFRNRAPLDDSGMPKDRFSAEMPDATLATLKIQPSEPRDSAVYFCASGFPRAEAFFGQGTRLTVV.